The clone carrying this T cell receptor (beta chain) was counted a few times. Its specificity is not known. Investigators reverse transcribed all isolated RNA, so they sequenced expressed TCRB transcripts. Profiling relied on immunoSEQ multiplex PCR, and the TCRdb table lists in-frame clones only, not all of them. The sample has under 950,000 clones; 15% to 20% are singletons. The record originates from a study of beta chain features in type 1 diabetes. Whole-study findings and limits: Reduced insertions and increased deletions marked VDJ junctions in type 1 diabetes patients. Shorter templates might be favored by PCR, and equally so in patients and in controls.

There was one heparinised blood draw per donor, averaging about 116 mL. Once sorted, every population was more than 98% pure. Trimming stripped 1 base from V and 4 bases from J, with 11 bases between. The germline gives CDR1 SGHVS, CDR2 FQNEAQ. The CDR3 loop spans 14 amino acids. What was sequenced was naive CD4+ T cells from blood. The chain joins TRBV7-8 to TRBJ2-7; no reliable D call. The sequence derives from a woman aged 18-29 years in good health. CDR3 loop: CASSLVPGLYEQYF. DNA of the CDR3: TGTGCCAGCAGCTTAGTCCCGGGCCTTTACGAGCAGTACTTC.